The rows below give T cell receptor beta chains drawn from one sample of a study of T cells after posttransplantation cyclophosphamide. Profiling relied on immunoSEQ multiplex PCR, and the TCRdb table lists in-frame clones only, not all of them. The data contain some 22,000 clones, more than 70% of them singletons. Sequencing input: PBMCs. The source is a woman in her sixties with a blood cancer, CMV-positive, and with a related stem cell donor. CDR3s include the opening cysteine and the closing phenylalanine or tryptophan.

CDR3,J,V
CASSGGSNIDTQYF,TRBJ2-3,TRBV5-1
CASSQKTGTSATNTDTQYF,TRBJ2-3,TRBV4-1
CASSSVTGEREQYF,TRBJ2-5,TRBV11-2
CASSLGAPSHYGYTF,TRBJ1-2,TRBV7-9
CSVPRTGGYGYTF,TRBJ1-2,TRBV29-1
CASSSTGGTEAFF,TRBJ1-1,TRBV5-1
CATSSRQANSGNTIYF,TRBJ1-3,TRBV15
CASSEIYSSYNEQFF,TRBJ2-1,TRBV6-1
CASRPGQSNTEAFF,TRBJ1-1,TRBV6-5
CASSFTAGPNEKLFF,TRBJ1-4,TRBV7-8
CASSRVVRGDTEAFF,TRBJ1-1,TRBV4-2
CASSLSGTSGRNEQFF,TRBJ2-1,TRBV11-2
CASSRSGSSYNEQFF,TRBJ2-1,TRBV2
CASSFSGSGNEQFF,TRBJ2-1,TRBV6-5
CASSLAGTGNEQYF,TRBJ2-7,TRBV7-9
CASGLVPASGRNEQFF,TRBJ2-1,TRBV12-5
CASSVGPGKDAEAFF,TRBJ1-1,TRBV9
CASSLGSSGATTDTQYF,TRBJ2-3,TRBV7-9
CASSGAFHEQYF,TRBJ2-7,TRBV9
CSVAGAWGDTQYF,TRBJ2-3,TRBV29-1
CASSGTRQNEQFF,TRBJ2-1,TRBV2
CASNKTRNTEAFF,TRBJ1-1,TRBV7-3
CASSLGQNTEAFF,TRBJ1-1,TRBV11-1
CASSFPPGQRSNEQFF,TRBJ2-1,TRBV27
CASSPTGGRGYTF,TRBJ1-2,TRBV11-2
CASSPLAGGPYEQYF,TRBJ2-7,TRBV28
CATSRAGNTEAFF,TRBJ1-1,TRBV15
CASSSGHLTGELFF,TRBJ2-2,TRBV7-8
CASSLGPGELFF,TRBJ2-2,TRBV7-9
CASSSKLRSQETQYF,TRBJ2-5,TRBV6-1
CASSLGGARAEKLFF,TRBJ1-4,TRBV6-5
CSVGNAGHYGYTF,TRBJ1-2,TRBV29-1
CASSLGTGPRQPQHF,TRBJ1-5,TRBV7-6
CASINTRRGYEQYF,TRBJ2-7,TRBV28
CASSIYASSNEQFF,TRBJ2-1,TRBV19
CASGSGGNSYEQYF,TRBJ2-7,TRBV6-1
CASSLGRTGRETQYF,TRBJ2-5,TRBV6-1